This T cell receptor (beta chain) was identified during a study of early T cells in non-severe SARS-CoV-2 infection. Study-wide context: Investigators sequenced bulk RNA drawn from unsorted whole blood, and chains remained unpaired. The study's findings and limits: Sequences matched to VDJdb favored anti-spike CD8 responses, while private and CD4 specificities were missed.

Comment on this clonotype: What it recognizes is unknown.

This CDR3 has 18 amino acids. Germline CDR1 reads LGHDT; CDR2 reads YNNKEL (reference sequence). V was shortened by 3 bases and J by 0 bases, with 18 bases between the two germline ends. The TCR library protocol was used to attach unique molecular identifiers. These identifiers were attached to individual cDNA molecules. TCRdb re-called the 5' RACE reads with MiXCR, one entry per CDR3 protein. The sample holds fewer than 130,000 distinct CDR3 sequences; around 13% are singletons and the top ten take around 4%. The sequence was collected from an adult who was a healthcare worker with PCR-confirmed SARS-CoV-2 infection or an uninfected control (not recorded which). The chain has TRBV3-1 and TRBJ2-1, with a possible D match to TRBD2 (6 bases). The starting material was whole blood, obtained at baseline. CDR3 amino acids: CASSQEGEVGTSYNEQFF. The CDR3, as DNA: TGTGCCAGCAGCCAGGAAGGGGAGGTTGGCACCTCCTACAATGAGCAGTTCTTC.